This entry lists 18 T cell receptor beta chains sequenced from one sample in a study of identical twins' blood T cells. TCRdb analysed the 5' RACE reads with MiXCR anew, one entry per CDR3 protein. The table shows 400,000 or so distinct CDR3 sequences, with roughly 28% occurring only once. Material for sequencing was PBMCs. All receptors come from a woman aged 18 to 49 in good health.

This rearrangement joins TRBV20-1 to TRBJ1-2; D is possibly TRBD1 (6 bases). CDR1 is DFQATT and CDR2 is SNEGSKA in the germline V gene (reference sequence). V lost 3 bases to trimming and J lost 8 bases, with 13 bases between them. This CDR3 region has 12 residues. The CDR3 spells CSASVTGNGYTF. The CDR3 nucleotides read TGCAGTGCTAGCGTCACAGGGAACGGCTACACCTTC.

As to this clonotype: A junction boundary mismatches the germline segment, possibly from a read error. The chain uses TRBV19 and TRBJ1-1, with no clear D. The CDR3 covers 13 residues. Germline lookup yields CDR1 LNHDA and CDR2 SQIVND (reference sequence). The CDR3 reads CASSSWQHAEASF. The DNA of the CDR3 is TGTGCCAGTAGTAGTTGGCAGCACGCTGAAGCTTCCTTT. Drawing the rest from reference TRBV19 and TRBJ1-1, the complete variable domain is DGGITQSPKYLFRKEGQNVTLSCEQNLNHDAMYWYRQDPGQGLRLIYYSQIVNDFQKGDIAEGYSVSREKKESFPLTVTSAQKNPTAFYLCASSSWQHAEASFGQGTRLTVV.

This sequence joins TRBV5-8 and TRBJ1-2, with a possible D match to TRBD1 (5 bases). The CDR3 is 14 residues long. Germline loops: CDR1 SGHTS, CDR2 YDEGEE. The V end lost 4 bases, the J end lost 4 bases, and 14 bases lay between the germline ends. Here the CDR3 reads CASSLPGSGYGYTF. In nucleotides, the CDR3 is TGTGCCAGCAGCCTCCCAGGGTCCGGCTATGGCTACACCTTC.

The rearrangement joins TRBV7-2 to TRBJ1-5; D is unclear. CDR1 and CDR2 (germline): SGHTA, FQGNSA. This CDR3 contains 12 residues. Between the trimmed V and J ends, which lost 3 bases and 7 bases, there was a span of 7 bases. CDR3 residues: CASSFREQPQHF. The CDR3 bases are TGTGCCAGCAGCTTCCGGGAGCAGCCCCAGCATTTT. Together with reference TRBV7-2 and TRBJ1-5, the CDR3 gives the full variable domain: GAGVSQSPSNKVTEKGKDVELRCDPISGHTALYWYRQSLGQGLEFLIYFQGNSAPDKSGLPSDRFSAERTGGSVSTLTIQRTQQEDSAVYLCASSFREQPQHFGDGTRLSIL.

The chain employs TRBV29-1 and TRBJ1-4; D gene ambiguous. Looked up from germline, CDR1 is SQVTM and CDR2 is ANQGSEA. The V gene lost 3 bases and the J gene lost 0 bases, with 5 bases spanning the gap. The CDR3 sequence is 13 residues long. CDR3: CSVEGATNEKLFF. The CDR3 region has the DNA TGCAGCGTTGAGGGAGCAACTAATGAAAAACTGTTTTTT.

This clonotype was counted at least ten times. The chain carries TRBV5-1 and TRBJ1-5; D gene ambiguous. The CDR3 consists of 14 residues. The germline V gene encodes CDR1 SGHRS and CDR2 YFSETQ. Trimming took 0 bases from V and 1 from J, leaving 5 bases between them. The CDR3 DNA reads TGCGCCAGCAGCTTGGAAGGAAGCAATCAGCCCCAGCATTTT. Protein sequence: CASSLEGSNQPQHF. The variable domain in full, with the rest retrieved from reference TRBV5-1 and TRBJ1-5, is KAGVTQTPRYLIKTRGQQVTLSCSPISGHRSVSWYQQTPGQGLQFLFEYFSETQRNKGNFPGRFSGRQFSNSRSEMNVSTLELGDSALYLCASSLEGSNQPQHFGDGTRLSIL.

This clonotype was observed a few times. The chain couples TRBV9 to TRBJ1-5; no firm D call. The CDR3 is 13 amino acids. Trimming left V 8 bases short and J 9 bases short, with 18 bases between. Germline loops: CDR1 SGDLS, CDR2 YYNGEE. The CDR3 protein is CASPPTLNGPQHF. The DNA of the CDR3 is TGTGCCAGTCCTCCTACTCTAAACGGGCCCCAGCATTTT.

The CDR3 DNA reads as TGTGCCAGCGCTTTACAGGGGGCGAGCACCGGGGAGCTGTTTTTT. Protein: CASALQGASTGELFF. V usage is TRBV6-4 and J usage is TRBJ2-2, with TRBD1 matching over 9 bases. The germline gives CDR1 MRHNA, CDR2 SNTAGT. This CDR3 spans 15 amino acids. With 8 bases clipped from V and 4 bases from J, the junction kept 8 bases outside the gene matches.

The chain has TRBV5-1 and TRBJ1-5, with a weak D call TRBD1 (6 bases). CDR3 size: 15 residues. Germline CDR1 and CDR2: SGHRS and YFSETQ. The germline V and J ends were trimmed by 0 bases and 7 bases, with 14 bases remaining between them. CDR3 protein: CASSLGPRGDQPQHF. The CDR3, as DNA: TGCGCCAGCAGCTTGGGTCCGAGGGGGGACCAGCCCCAGCATTTT.

This rearrangement joins TRBV29-1 to TRBJ2-7; D unclear. CDR3 length: 12 amino acids. With 6 bases removed from V and 6 bases from J, the gap between germline ends came to 15 bases. CDR1 and CDR2 (germline): SQVTM, ANQGSEA. The chain's CDR3 is CSVGSLAAEQYF. CDR3 DNA: TGCAGCGTGGGCTCTTTAGCCGCCGAGCAGTACTTC.

As for this clonotype: A single base separates this from a much larger clone, so it may be a read error. The chain has TRBV19 and TRBJ1-1; D is unclear. Germline CDR1 and CDR2: LNHDA and SQIVND (reference sequence). The CDR3 covers 13 residues. In nucleotides, the CDR3 is TGTGCCGGTAGTATGTCCGGGAACACTGAAGCTTTCTTT. It encodes CAGSMSGNTEAFF. Supplemented by reference TRBV19 and TRBJ1-1, the full variable domain reads DGGITQSPKYLFRKEGQNVTLSCEQNLNHDAMYWYRQDPGQGLRLIYYSQIVNDFQKGDIAEGYSVSREKKESFPLTVTSAQKNPTAFYLCAGSMSGNTEAFFGQGTRLTVV.

This CDR3 is CSVVEGIRYEQYF. The CDR3 coding sequence is TGCAGCGTTGTGGAGGGGATAAGGTACGAGCAGTACTTC. The chain has TRBV29-1 and TRBJ2-7, with D tentatively TRBD2 (6 bases). Germline CDR1 and CDR2: SQVTM and ANQGSEA. The ends were cut back, 4 bases at V and 4 bases at J, with 14 bases in the middle. This CDR3 contains 13 residues.

In its sample, this clonotype was seen a few times. The rearrangement uses TRBV27 and TRBJ1-5; D may be TRBD1 (5 bases). The V and J ends lost 6 bases and 3 bases respectively, with 9 bases between them. Germline V CDR1 and CDR2: MNHEY, SMNVEV (reference sequence). The CDR3 is 13 amino acids. DNA of the CDR3: TGTGCCAGCAGCCACAGGTCCAATCAGCCCCAGCATTTT. It codes for CASSHRSNQPQHF.

This clonotype turned up a few times. The CDR3 protein is CAISDGGVTEAFF. The CDR3 DNA follows: TGTGCCATCAGTGATGGGGGGGTTACTGAAGCTTTCTTT. The genes are TRBV10-3 and TRBJ1-1; D is perhaps TRBD1 (5 bases). V dropped 3 bases and J dropped 5 bases, with 10 bases sitting between them. There are 13 residues in the CDR3. From germline, CDR1 is ENHRY and CDR2 SYGVKD.

This clonotype was picked up many times. At one boundary the junction diverges from the germline segment, which might be a read error. This rearrangement joins TRBV3-1 to TRBJ2-1; the D gene is possibly TRBD2 (5 bases). CDR1 LGHDT and CDR2 YNNKEL come from the germline V gene (reference sequence). The CDR3 has 12 amino acids. The CDR3 DNA follows: TGTGCCAGCAGCCAAGAAGCGGAGAGGCGCTCCTTC. Its translation: CASSQEAERRSF.

V gene TRBV6-2 or TRBV6-3 combines with J gene TRBJ2-6, with D hard to call. The germline gives CDR1 MNHEY, CDR2 SVGEGT. V lost 4 bases and J 0 bases, leaving 10 bases between the germline ends. This CDR3 spans 16 amino acids. CDR3 loop: CASSSFQDSGANVLTF. The DNA of the CDR3 is TGTGCCAGCAGTTCTTTCCAAGACTCTGGGGCCAACGTCCTGACTTTC.

This clonotype appeared many times. V is TRBV3-1 and J is TRBJ1-2, with D perhaps matching TRBD1 (6 bases). CDR3 length: 15 residues. V lost 4 bases, J lost 4 bases, and 16 bases lay in between. Per the germline V gene, CDR1 is LGHDT and CDR2 is YNNKEL (reference sequence). This CDR3 reads CASSREGGNSYGYTF. Written as DNA, the CDR3 is TGTGCCAGCAGCCGAGAGGGGGGGAATAGCTATGGCTACACCTTC.

The V and J genes are TRBV10-1 and TRBJ1-2; D is unresolved. CDR1 WNHNN and CDR2 SYGVQD come from the germline V gene (reference sequence). This CDR3 has 13 residues. Trimming cost V 6 bases and J 4 bases, with 12 bases left between them. The CDR3 sequence: CASRVGLRYGYTF. The CDR3 DNA is TGCGCCAGCAGGGTAGGACTGCGCTATGGCTACACCTTC.